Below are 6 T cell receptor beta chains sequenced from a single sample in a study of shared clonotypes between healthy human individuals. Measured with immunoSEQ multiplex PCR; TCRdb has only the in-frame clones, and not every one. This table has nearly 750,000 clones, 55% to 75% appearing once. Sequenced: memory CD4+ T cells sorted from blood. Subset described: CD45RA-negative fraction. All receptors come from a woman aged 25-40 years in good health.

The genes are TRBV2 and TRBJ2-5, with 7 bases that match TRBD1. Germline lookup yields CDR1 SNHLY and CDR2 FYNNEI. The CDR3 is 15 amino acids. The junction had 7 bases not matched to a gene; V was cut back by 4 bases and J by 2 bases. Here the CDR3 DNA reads TGTGCCAGCAGTGGGATCGGACAGGCTCAAGAGACCCAGTACTTC. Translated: CASSGIGQAQETQYF.

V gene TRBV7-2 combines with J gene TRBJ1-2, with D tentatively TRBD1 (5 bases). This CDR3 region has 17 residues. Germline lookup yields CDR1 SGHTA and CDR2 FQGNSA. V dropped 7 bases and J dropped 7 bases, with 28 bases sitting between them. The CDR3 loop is CASNPKGTQAGGAGYTF. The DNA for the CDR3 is TGTGCCAGCAACCCTAAGGGAACACAGGCGGGCGGTGCTGGCTACACCTTC.

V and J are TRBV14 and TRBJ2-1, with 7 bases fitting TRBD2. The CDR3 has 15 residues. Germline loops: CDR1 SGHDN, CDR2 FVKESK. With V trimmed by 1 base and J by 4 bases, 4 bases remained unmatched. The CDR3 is CASSQVRGLYNEQFF. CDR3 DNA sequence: TGTGCCAGCAGCCAAGTACGGGGACTATACAATGAGCAGTTCTTC.

For the CDR3, the DNA is TGCAGCGTCATCATAAGCGGAGCCGGGACAATGATAAATGGCTACACCTTC. This codes for CSVIISGAGTMINGYTF. This chain uses TRBV29-1 with TRBJ1-2, with a weak D call TRBD1 (6 bases). The CDR3 is 17 amino acids. The V end lost 6 bases, the J end lost 6 bases, and 29 bases lay between the germline ends. Germline CDR1 is SQVTM and CDR2 is ANQGSEA. Based on the CDR3 plus reference TRBV29-1 and TRBJ1-2, the full variable domain is SAVISQKPSRDICQRGTSLTIQCQVDSQVTMMFWYRQQPGQSLTLIATANQGSEATYESGFVIDKFPISRPNLTFSTLTVSNMSPEDSSIYLCSVIISGAGTMINGYTFGSGTRLTVV.

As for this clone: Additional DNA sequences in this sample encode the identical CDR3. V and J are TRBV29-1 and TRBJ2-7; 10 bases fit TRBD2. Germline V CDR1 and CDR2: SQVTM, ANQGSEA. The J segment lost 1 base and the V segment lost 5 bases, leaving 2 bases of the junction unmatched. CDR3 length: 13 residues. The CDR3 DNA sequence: TGCAGCGTTAGGACTAGCGGATCCTACGAGCAGTACTTC. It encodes CSVRTSGSYEQYF.

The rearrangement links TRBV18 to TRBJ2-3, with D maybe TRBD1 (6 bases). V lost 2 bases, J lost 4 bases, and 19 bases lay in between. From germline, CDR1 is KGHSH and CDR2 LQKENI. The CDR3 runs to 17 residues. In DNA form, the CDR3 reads TGTGCCAGCTCACCAAATCTACAGGCTGAGGGGGCAGATACGCAGTATTTT. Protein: CASSPNLQAEGADTQYF.